Listed below are T cell receptor beta chains from one sample, sequenced in a study of early T cells in non-severe SARS-CoV-2 infection. Using its own MiXCR run on the 5' RACE reads, TCRdb lists one record per CDR3 protein. The table shows about 100,000 distinct CDR3 sequences, with approximately 10% occurring only once. Source material: whole blood. All receptors come from an adult who was a healthcare worker with PCR-confirmed SARS-CoV-2 infection or an uninfected control (not recorded which). The CDR3 runs from the conserved cysteine through the conserved F or W. The D gene is left open where the match is weak. The size field is filled for only some rows; it gives once, few, many or a size class.

d_call clone_size j_call v_call cdr3_nt cdr3_aa
NA many TRBJ2-1 TRBV6-6 TGTGCCAGCAGTTACTCCCCCCTCGGTGAGCAGTTCTTC CASSYSPLGEQFF
NA many TRBJ1-5 TRBV15 TGTGCCACCAGCAGAGATCTCGGTAGCAATCAGCCCCAGCATTTT CATSRDLGSNQPQHF
NA few TRBJ1-5 TRBV28 TGTGCCAGCAGTTTAGGGGGAAGGCAGCCCCAGCATTTT CASSLGGRQPQHF
NA few TRBJ1-2 TRBV18 TGTGCCAGCTCACCAGCCTTGGACAGCCGCTATGGCTACACCTTC CASSPALDSRYGYTF
NA few TRBJ2-3 TRBV20-1 TGCAGTGCTAGAAGGGGGGCCACAGATACGCAGTATTTT CSARRGATDTQYF
NA many TRBJ2-1 TRBV4-1 TGCGCCAGCAGCCTCGGACTGTACGACAATGAGCAGTTCTTC CASSLGLYDNEQFF
NA NA TRBJ2-7 TRBV2 TGTGCCAGCAGGTTTCGGGAGTATGTTTCGGGGGAGCAGTACTTC CASRFREYVSGEQYF
NA many TRBJ2-1 TRBV2 TGTGCCATCCTAGCCGCCTCCTACAATGAGCAGTTCTTC CAILAASYNEQFF
TRBD1 many TRBJ1-1 TRBV6-2/TRBV6-3 TGTGCCAGCAGTTACGGGACCGGGACAGGAGAAGCTTTCTTT CASSYGTGTGEAFF
NA many TRBJ1-6 TRBV6-5 TGTGCCAGCAGTTACTCCCCGGGTTCCTATAATTCACCCCTCCACTTT CASSYSPGSYNSPLHF
TRBD2 few TRBJ2-2 TRBV7-9 TGTGCCAGCAGCTTCGAGATTCTAGCGGGAGAAAACGGGGAGCTGTTTTTT CASSFEILAGENGELFF
NA few TRBJ1-2 TRBV29-1 TGCAGCGTCGAGGACTCCAAGGGAGGCTATGGCTACACCTTC CSVEDSKGGYGYTF
NA NA TRBJ2-1 TRBV28 TGTGCCATCGACCCATGGGAGTTTAAAGCGGGCATAGTCTCCTACAATGAGCAGTTCTTC CAIDPWEFKAGIVSYNEQFF
TRBD2 NA TRBJ2-1 TRBV24-1 TGTGCCACCAATAGCGGGGCAAACAATGAGCAGTTCTTC CATNSGANNEQFF
TRBD1 NA TRBJ2-7 TRBV6-5 TGTGCCAGCAGTTACTCGGGGGGACAGGGGATCTACGAGCAGTACTTC CASSYSGGQGIYEQYF
TRBD1 few TRBJ2-7 TRBV4-3 TGCGCCAGCAGCCAAGATGTGGGACAGGGGGCCGATCCATACGAGCAGTACTTC CASSQDVGQGADPYEQYF
NA NA TRBJ1-1 TRBV20-1 TGCAGTGCTAGAGATGGGGGGCCGCGAATGAACACTGAAGCTTTCTTT CSARDGGPRMNTEAFF
NA NA TRBJ2-1 TRBV5-1 TGCGCCAGCAGCACCACCTACAATGAGCAGTTCTTC CASSTTYNEQFF
TRBD2 many TRBJ2-3 TRBV5-1 TGCGCCAGCAGCTCCGCCCAACTAGCGGGAGTTATAGATACGCAGTATTTT CASSSAQLAGVIDTQYF
TRBD2 NA TRBJ2-4 TRBV27 TGTGCCAGCAGTTTACTCCTAGCGGGAGGGCCAGCCAAAAACATTCAGTACTTC CASSLLLAGGPAKNIQYF
TRBD1 NA TRBJ1-2 TRBV6-5 TGTGCCAGCAGGGGGACAGGGGGGGCTGGCTACACCTTC CASRGTGGAGYTF
NA few TRBJ1-5 TRBV28 TGTGCCAGCAGGACAGGAGTCAATCAGCCCCAGCATTTT CASRTGVNQPQHF
NA NA TRBJ1-1 TRBV10-3 TGTGCCATCAGTGAGGATCCCTACACTGAAGCTTTCTTT CAISEDPYTEAFF
NA many TRBJ2-4 TRBV15 TGTGCCACCAGCAGAGATTCGAGTGCAGCGTCGTTAGCCAAAAACATTCAGTACTTC CATSRDSSAASLAKNIQYF
TRBD1 many TRBJ1-4 TRBV7-9 TGTGCCAGCAGCCCCGTCGGGACAGGGTATGAGAAACTGTTTTTT CASSPVGTGYEKLFF
NA NA TRBJ1-1 TRBV18 TGTGCCAGCTCACCACCTGTACACCGGTCGACGGCTTTCTTT CASSPPVHRSTAFF
TRBD1 many TRBJ1-2 TRBV7-8 TGTGCCAGCAGCTCCACGGACAGGGGGACTAATTATGGCTACACCTTC CASSSTDRGTNYGYTF
NA few TRBJ2-1 TRBV20-1 TGCAGTGCTATTTTGGGTCACCTCCCTGAGCAGTTCTTC CSAILGHLPEQFF
NA NA TRBJ2-1 TRBV12-3/TRBV12-4 TGTGCCAGCAAATTAGGGGGGGTCAATGAGCAGTTCTTC CASKLGGVNEQFF
TRBD2 many TRBJ2-1 TRBV20-1 TGCAGTGCGGGGAGCGGGAGCTCCTACAATGAGCAGTTCTTC CSAGSGSSYNEQFF
NA NA TRBJ2-5 TRBV20-1 TGCAGTGCTAGAGATGAGGCTAACCCACCGGAGACCCAGTACTTC CSARDEANPPETQYF
TRBD1 many TRBJ1-1 TRBV20-1 TGCAGTGCTAGGGACAGGGGCTACCGGAACACTGAAGCTTTCTTT CSARDRGYRNTEAFF
TRBD2 NA TRBJ2-3 TRBV12-3/TRBV12-4 TGTGCCAGCAGTTTTGGTCCGGGACTAGCGTTTGCAGATACGCAGTATTTT CASSFGPGLAFADTQYF
NA NA TRBJ2-4 TRBV7-2 TGTGCCAGCAGCTTAGCGGGTGGGAGAAACATTCAGTACTTC CASSLAGGRNIQYF
NA NA TRBJ1-4 TRBV7-8 TGTGCTAGCAGCTTACGGGTGTTGGATGAAAAACTGTTTTTT CASSLRVLDEKLFF
NA many TRBJ1-4 TRBV7-2 TGTGCCAGCCAGGCGGCAACTAATGAAAAACTGTTTTTT CASQAATNEKLFF
NA many TRBJ1-2 TRBV29-1 TGCAGCGTTGTTATCGGGAACTCCGATGGCTACACCTTC CSVVIGNSDGYTF
TRBD1 many TRBJ1-1 TRBV20-1 TGCAGTGCTTCCCACAGGGGAATGAACACTGAAGCTTTCTTT CSASHRGMNTEAFF
NA few TRBJ2-5 TRBV12-3/TRBV12-4 TGTGCCAGCAGTTTGACGACCGTCAAAGAGACCCAGTACTTC CASSLTTVKETQYF
NA NA TRBJ1-5 TRBV12-3/TRBV12-4 TGTGCCAGCAGTTTCGCAGGAGGGAGCAATCAGCCCCAGCATTTT CASSFAGGSNQPQHF
NA few TRBJ2-5 TRBV9 TGTGCCAGCAGCGCCCTGGAGGGGCGAGGGTCCGAGACCCAGTACTTC CASSALEGRGSETQYF
TRBD1 NA TRBJ1-5 TRBV6-1 TGTGCCAGCGGGGACAGGGTCTTTCAGCCCCAGCATTTT CASGDRVFQPQHF
NA NA TRBJ2-3 TRBV11-1 TGTGCCAGCAGCTCCGACCGCGATACGCAGTATTTT CASSSDRDTQYF
TRBD2 many TRBJ2-7 TRBV7-2 TGTGCCAGCAGCCTTTTTGGGCGGGAGGGCATCGACGAGCAGTACTTC CASSLFGREGIDEQYF
NA NA TRBJ2-7 TRBV28 TGTGCCAGCAGTTTTGACGCAGCCCCCCACGAGCAGTACTTC CASSFDAAPHEQYF
NA many TRBJ2-1 TRBV20-1 TGCAGTGCTAGTCCCGGCAGCGAGCAGTTCTTC CSASPGSEQFF
NA NA TRBJ1-3 TRBV28 TGTGCCAGCAGTTTTGGAGGGTTCTCTGGAAACACCATATATTTT CASSFGGFSGNTIYF
TRBD2 many TRBJ2-3 TRBV19 TGTGCCAGTAGTCTAGCGGTAAACACAGATACGCAGTATTTT CASSLAVNTDTQYF
TRBD1 many TRBJ2-3 TRBV14 TGTGCCAGCAGCCAAGATTCCTGGACAGGGTTCACAGATACGCAGTATTTT CASSQDSWTGFTDTQYF
TRBD2 NA TRBJ2-1 TRBV7-8 TGTGCCAGCAGCCCCGGACTAGCGAACTACAATGAGCAGTTCTTC CASSPGLANYNEQFF
NA many TRBJ2-7 TRBV7-6 TGTGCCAGCAGCGCATATCCCAGTACCTACGAGCAGTACTTC CASSAYPSTYEQYF
NA few TRBJ2-1 TRBV11-2 TGTGCCAGCAGCTCGTACTTACCTACCTCCTACAATGAGCAGTTCTTC CASSSYLPTSYNEQFF
TRBD1 NA TRBJ2-7 TRBV7-9 TGTGCCAGCAGTTACGGACAGGGAACCTACGAGCAGTACTTC CASSYGQGTYEQYF
NA many TRBJ2-5 TRBV5-4 TGTGCCAGCAGCCCAAGACCCGAAGAGACCCAGTACTTC CASSPRPEETQYF
TRBD2 many TRBJ2-1 TRBV5-8 TGTGCCAGCAGCTCATGGACTAGCGGGATCCACAATGAGCAGTTCTTC CASSSWTSGIHNEQFF